The sequence of this T cell receptor beta chain was determined in a study of graft-versus-host responses after intestinal transplantation. Across the whole study: Every recipient underwent anti-thymocyte globulin induction, then tacrolimus and steroids for roughly three years. Points from the study as a whole: With peak circulating GvH clone levels came an association with early post-transplant HvG declines. Recipient marrow contained GvH clones, some of which appeared first in ileum or blood.

CDR3 length: 16 residues. Germline loops: CDR1 SEHNR, CDR2 FQNEAQ (reference sequence). V was pared by 3 bases and J by 5 bases, with 17 bases between. Sequencing used immunoSEQ multiplex PCR; TCRdb keeps in-frame clones, though not all of them. The sample lists about 7,200 clones; about 26% were seen once. This clone qualifies as medium-sized. Once the reaction had ended, proliferating CFSE-low CD3+CD4+ and CD3+CD8+ responders were sorted. This specimen consisted of alloreactive CD4+ T cells from a mixed lymphocyte reaction culture, obtained before transplantation. Subset meaning: CFSE-low proliferating T cells sorted from roughly six-day pre-transplant mixed lymphocyte reaction (GvH or HvG direction). V gene TRBV7-9 combines with J gene TRBJ2-1; D unresolved. This receptor was taken from a human patient who was an organ donor for intestinal transplantation. CDR3 sequence reads: CASSFGPRGDDNEQFF. The CDR3 region has the DNA TGTGCCAGCAGCTTCGGGCCTCGCGGTGATGACAATGAGCAGTTCTTC.